This T cell receptor (beta chain) was retrieved from a study of blood T cell repertoires in COVID-19. Across the study: Acute-phase and convalescent COVID-19 samples originated in the United States, Italy and Spain. Sample material is recorded as cDNA or gDNA derived from T cells, B-cell-depleted T cells, or PBMCs.

Per the original data handling: Estimates of nucleated cell counts were drawn from the amplification of reference gene primers. Profiled with immunoSEQ multiplex PCR; TCRdb holds only in-frame clones, not every one. Clone size and the V and J calls come from that table; the DNA yielded D and trimming. The table records 29,000 or so clones, around 89% of them present only once. The germline V gene encodes CDR1 MNHEY and CDR2 SVGAGI. V was pared by 5 bases and J by 7 bases, with 7 bases of the junction left unmatched. The CDR3 runs to 13 residues. This TCR was recovered from a human donor in a cohort sampled during active COVID-19. Sequenced sample: peripheral blood. The chain is built from TRBV6-5 and TRBJ1-2, with 7 bases identical to TRBD1. DNA of the CDR3: TGTGCCAGCAGTCCGGGACAGCTTCGTGGCTACACCTTC. It yields the protein CASSPGQLRGYTF.